This entry is about one T cell receptor (beta chain). The antigen is unknown. The CDR3 contains 13 residues. V lost 6 bases to trimming and J lost 7 bases, with 13 bases between them. From the reads, TCRdb called clonotypes with MiXCR, one entry per CDR3 protein. The data show under 300,000 distinct CDR3 sequences, approximately 13% seen once. This specimen comes from a study of T cell repertoires in cytomegalovirus infection. Study summary: Public TCR beta signatures indicated both CMV infection and matching HLA type.

Regarding the study as a whole: In two of eight donors, the top clonotype was HLA-C-restricted CMV-specific.

The chain carries TRBV12-3 or TRBV12-4 and TRBJ2-1; D is uncertain. The sequence derives from a human donor in good health (CMV status not recorded). Some clones in this sample may be carry-over from other donors' samples. Sequencing was performed on PBMCs. In DNA, the CDR3 is TGTGCCAGCAGCCTAACCCATGGGAATGAGCAGTTCTTC. Its protein is CASSLTHGNEQFF.